Reported below is one T cell receptor (beta chain). This CDR3 comprises 15 residues. J was trimmed by 3 bases and V by 4 bases; bases with no gene match: 8. Looked up from germline, CDR1 is SGHRS and CDR2 is YFSETQ. These data originate in a study of blood T cell repertoires in COVID-19. Across the study: Donors in the United States, Italy and Spain gave samples during acute or convalescent COVID-19.

The repertoire was sequenced with immunoSEQ multiplex PCR; TCRdb's copy has only in-frame clones and lacks some. This table holds 95,000 to 110,000 clones, roughly 89% found once. The chain has TRBV5-1 and TRBJ2-7; 9 bases are a match to TRBD1. Material for sequencing was peripheral blood. This TCR derives from a woman aged 80 or older in a cohort sampled during active COVID-19. The CDR3 coding sequence is TGCGCCAGCAGCCCGCGCCTGGGACAGGGCTACGAGCAGTACTTC. Protein sequence: CASSPRLGQGYEQYF.